This T cell receptor beta chain was recorded in a study of T cell changes during pregnancy in multiple sclerosis. Sequencing used immunoSEQ multiplex PCR; TCRdb keeps in-frame clones, though not all of them. The repertoire holds about 31,000 clones, with 88% as singletons. Germline values: CDR1 SGHNT, CDR2 YYREEE (reference sequence). V was clipped by 4 bases and J by 7 bases; unmatched bases: 12. The length of the CDR3 is 16 residues. The chain employs TRBV5-4 and TRBJ2-2, with 8 bases that match TRBD2. The sequencing here drew on CD4+ T cells from peripheral blood mononuclear cells, taken in the first trimester of pregnancy. The clonotype comes from a female donor in good health, enrolled as a control in a pregnancy study. Here the CDR3 reads CASSQGGTSMVGELFF. The CDR3 region has the DNA TGTGCCAGCAGCCAAGGGGGGACTAGTATGGTCGGGGAGCTGTTTTTT. Using reference TRBV5-4 and TRBJ2-2 for the parts outside the CDR3, the full variable domain is ETGVTQSPTHLIKTRGQQVTLRCSSQSGHNTVSWYQQALGQGPQFIFQYYREEENGRGNFPPRFSGLQFPNYSSELNVNALELDDSALYLCASSQGGTSMVGELFFGEGSRLTVL.